The next 22 T cell receptor beta chains were all read from a single sample in a study of spatial heterogeneity in lung cancer. Sample time point: blood at routine non-recurrence follow-up after resection. MiXCR was run by TCRdb on the 5' RACE reads, yielding one entry per CDR3 protein. The top ten hold less than 9.5% of the sample, which has roughly 45,000 distinct CDR3 sequences, 20% to 25% seen once. The sequences come from PBMCs, collected at follow-up. The receptors derive from a female donor with early-stage non-small cell lung cancer.

This clonotype was seen repeatedly, ten times or more. The V and J genes are TRBV29-1 and TRBJ2-5, with 9 bases that match TRBD2. The CDR3 contains 15 residues. Losses at the gene ends were 4 bases for V and 2 bases for J; bases not matched to a gene: 8. Germline V lookup: CDR1 SQVTM, CDR2 ANQGSEA. CDR3 sequence: CSVAGTSTIQETQYF. The CDR3 bases are TGCAGCGTTGCCGGGACTAGCACCATACAAGAGACCCAGTACTTC.

There are many counts of this clonotype. The chain combines TRBV12-5 with TRBJ2-3; TRBD1 aligns across 10 bases. This CDR3 contains 16 residues. Germline loops: CDR1 LGHNT, CDR2 FRNRAP. V lost 7 bases to trimming and J lost 3 bases; unmatched junction nucleotides: 10. CDR3 coding DNA: TGTGCTAGTGCCCTCGGGGGACAGGGGTATACAGATACGCAGTATTTT. Its protein is CASALGGQGYTDTQYF.

This clonotype was seen a handful of times. The chain employs TRBV2 and TRBJ1-6; 10 bases map to TRBD1. This CDR3 contains 15 residues. Germline CDR1 reads SNHLY; CDR2 reads FYNNEI. The V and J ends lost 7 bases and 10 bases, in that order; junction bases with no gene match: 10. CDR3 bases: TGTGCCAGCACCTTCACCGGGACAGGGGACTCACCCCTCCACTTT. This codes for CASTFTGTGDSPLHF. The whole variable domain, remainder taken from reference TRBV2 and TRBJ1-6, is EPEVTQTPSHQVTQMGQEVILRCVPISNHLYFYWYRQILGQKVEFLVSFYNNEISEKSEIFDDQFSVERPDGSNFTLKIRSTKLEDSAMYFCASTFTGTGDSPLHFGNGTRLTVT.

This clonotype was seen a handful of times. The chain is built from TRBV5-1 and TRBJ2-7; possibly TRBD1 for D (6 bases). Germline values: CDR1 SGHRS, CDR2 YFSETQ. This CDR3 is 21 amino acids long. Trimming removed 5 bases at V and 1 base at J, with 34 bases between. This chain's CDR3 is CASSSGVYLSRASLHSYEQYF. Here the CDR3 DNA reads TGCGCCAGCAGTTCAGGGGTGTACCTTAGTCGAGCTAGCCTACATTCCTACGAGCAGTACTTC.

This chain uses TRBV20-1 with TRBJ2-5; D could derive from TRBD1 or TRBD2 (5 bases each). V lost 3 bases and J 1 base, leaving 12 bases between the germline ends. Germline values: CDR1 DFQATT, CDR2 SNEGSKA (reference sequence). This CDR3 is built from 14 residues. In DNA, the CDR3 is TGCAGTGCTAGTCTCCGGGACCTCCAAGAGACCCAGTACTTC. It codes for CSASLRDLQETQYF.

The V and J genes are TRBV10-3 and TRBJ1-1, with D uncertain. Germline V gene data show CDR1 as ENHRY and CDR2 as SYGVKD. The CDR3 sequence is 13 residues long. Trimming removed 6 bases from V and 1 base from J, with 9 bases in between. CDR3 sequence: CAISHDKNTEAFF. DNA of the CDR3: TGTGCCATCAGCCACGACAAGAACACTGAAGCTTTCTTT.

The table lists this clonotype with a few counts. The V and J genes are TRBV20-1 and TRBJ2-5; no definite D call. The germline V gene encodes CDR1 DFQATT and CDR2 SNEGSKA (reference sequence). There are 12 residues in the CDR3. V was shortened by 4 bases and J by 0 bases, with 6 bases between the two germline ends. As DNA, the CDR3 is TGCAGTGCTAACCCGTACCAAGAGACCCAGTACTTC. Translation gives CSANPYQETQYF.

This clonotype has more than one count but fewer than ten. The chain joins TRBV6-1 to TRBJ1-2, with D unresolved. CDR1 MNHNS and CDR2 SASEGT come from the germline V gene. Trimming pared 2 bases from V and 8 bases from J, leaving 12 bases between. The CDR3 spans 13 residues. This CDR3 reads CASSESRFQGYTF. CDR3 sequence (DNA): TGTGCCAGCAGTGAATCCCGATTTCAGGGCTACACCTTC.

The rearrangement joins TRBV7-9 to TRBJ2-7, with 8 bases identical to TRBD2. Germline CDR1 SEHNR, CDR2 FQNEAQ (reference sequence). V was clipped by 6 bases and J by 2 bases; unmatched bases: 6. This CDR3 is 14 amino acids long. The DNA of the CDR3 is TGTGCCAGCAGGCCCCCGGGGGGGACCTACGAGCAGTACTTC. Translation gives CASRPPGGTYEQYF.

This sequence joins TRBV10-3 and TRBJ1-1; TRBD1 might be the D (5 bases). This CDR3 is 14 amino acids long. Trimming pared 0 bases from V and 6 bases from J, leaving 11 bases between. The germline CDR1 and CDR2 sequences are ENHRY and SYGVKD. The CDR3 DNA reads TGTGCCATCAGTGAGTCTTTCGGGGGTCCTGAAGCTTTCTTT. It translates to CAISESFGGPEAFF.

The table lists this clonotype with a few counts. V gene TRBV20-1 combines with J gene TRBJ1-4; 8 bases match TRBD1. There are 14 residues in the CDR3. V gave up 3 bases and J gave up 7 bases; unmatched junction bases: 7. Germline V gives CDR1 DFQATT, CDR2 SNEGSKA (reference sequence). This CDR3 is CSASSRGRGEKLFF. CDR3 coding DNA: TGCAGTGCTAGTTCCAGGGGGCGAGGTGAAAAACTGTTTTTT.

The chain is built from TRBV5-1 and TRBJ2-2, with TRBD2 matching over 7 bases. The CDR3 covers 14 residues. The germline gives CDR1 SGHRS, CDR2 YFSETQ. The V gene end was trimmed by 4 bases and the J gene end by 5 bases; junction bases not matched to a gene: 5. CDR3 sequence (DNA): TGCGCCAGCAGCGGGGCGGGGGATACCGGGGAGCTGTTTTTT. This sequence encodes CASSGAGDTGELFF.

This clonotype was recorded many times. V usage is TRBV11-2 and J usage is TRBJ2-5; D call uncertain. The CDR3 runs 12 residues. Trimming left V 5 bases short and J 4 bases short, with 8 bases between. Germline V gene lookup returns CDR1 SGHAT and CDR2 FQNNGV. CDR3 bases: TGTGCCAGCAGCCTGACGGGAGAGACCCAGTACTTC. Protein sequence: CASSLTGETQYF.

This clonotype has ten or more counts. The V and J genes are TRBV7-9 and TRBJ1-2, with 7 nucleotides matching TRBD1. The germline V gene encodes CDR1 SEHNR and CDR2 FQNEAQ (reference sequence). J lost 5 bases, V lost 5 bases, and 8 bases had no gene match. The length of the CDR3 is 14 residues. The CDR3 DNA is TGTGCCAGCAGCCCTCGGGGACAGTTGTATGGCTACACCTTC. Amino acid sequence: CASSPRGQLYGYTF.

This clonotype was seen ten or more times. The gene calls are TRBV20-1 and TRBJ1-5, with 8 bases fitting TRBD1. V gave up 5 bases and J gave up 2 bases; unmatched junction bases: 8. CDR3 size: 15 residues. The germline V gene has CDR1 DFQATT and CDR2 SNEGSKA (reference sequence). The CDR3 loop is CSAGDRGIGNQPQHF. The CDR3 region has the DNA TGCAGTGCTGGTGACAGGGGTATAGGCAATCAGCCCCAGCATTTT.

This clonotype was seen a few times. V gene TRBV6-2 or TRBV6-3 combines with J gene TRBJ1-2, with 7 bases that match TRBD1. The CDR3 consists of 17 residues. V lost 2 bases, J lost 4 bases, and 13 bases stayed unmatched. Looked up from germline, CDR1 is MNHEY and CDR2 is SVGEGT. CDR3 nucleotides: TGTGCCAGCAGTTACCCCACAGGGGAGATGTCGAGCTATGGCTACACCTTC. It codes for CASSYPTGEMSSYGYTF.

This clonotype was found many times. The chain carries TRBV11-3 and TRBJ2-2, with D possibly matching TRBD2 (7 bases). The V end was cut by 4 bases, the J end by 5 bases, with 17 bases between. The CDR3 covers 16 residues. CDR1 and CDR2 from the germline V gene are SGHNT and YENEEA. CDR3 coding DNA: TGTGCCAGCAGCTATCCCCGGGGGGCATCTACCGGGGAGCTGTTTTTT. Translated, it gives CASSYPRGASTGELFF.

This chain uses TRBV5-1 with TRBJ2-2; weak D call: TRBD2 (5 bases). V lost 4 bases and J 4 bases, leaving 20 bases between the germline ends. The CDR3 has 17 amino acids. The germline V gene has CDR1 SGHRS and CDR2 YFSETQ. The CDR3 is CASSDPASGMGTGELFF. Here the CDR3 DNA reads TGCGCCAGCAGCGATCCCGCTTCGGGGATGGGCACCGGGGAGCTGTTTTTT.

The sample holds many counts of this clonotype. This chain joins TRBV7-2 and TRBJ2-2, with 7 bases that match TRBD2. V was clipped by 1 base and J by 6 bases; unmatched bases: 8. This CDR3 contains 16 residues. Looked up from germline, CDR1 is SGHTA and CDR2 is FQGNSA. The CDR3 DNA sequence: TGTGCCAGCAGCTTAGAGGCGCGGGAGCTCCCCGGGGAGCTGTTTTTT. It codes for CASSLEARELPGELFF.

The chain links TRBV20-1 to TRBJ2-7, with unresolved D. V dropped 0 bases and J dropped 6 bases, with 15 bases sitting between them. From germline, CDR1 is DFQATT and CDR2 SNEGSKA (reference sequence). The CDR3 extends over 14 amino acids. For the CDR3, the DNA is TGCAGTGCTAGAGACCCAGCCCTCGGAAGCGAGCAGTACTTC. Its protein is CSARDPALGSEQYF.

The chain couples TRBV6-5 to TRBJ1-4; D gene unclear. The CDR3 runs 14 residues. V was clipped by 2 bases and J by 0 bases, with 4 bases between them. Germline CDR1 is MNHEY and CDR2 is SVGAGI. The CDR3 coding sequence is TGTGCCAGCAGTTACGGGGCAACTAATGAAAAACTGTTTTTT. Its protein product is CASSYGATNEKLFF.

The chain joins TRBV3-1 to TRBJ1-6; tentative D call: TRBD1 (5 bases). The CDR3 extends over 14 amino acids. The germline V and J ends were trimmed by 10 bases and 6 bases, with 16 bases remaining between them. From germline, CDR1 is LGHDT and CDR2 YNNKEL (reference sequence). CDR3 residues: CATSPGRGNSPLHF. The CDR3 DNA is TGTGCCACCTCTCCAGGGAGAGGTAATTCACCCCTCCACTTT.